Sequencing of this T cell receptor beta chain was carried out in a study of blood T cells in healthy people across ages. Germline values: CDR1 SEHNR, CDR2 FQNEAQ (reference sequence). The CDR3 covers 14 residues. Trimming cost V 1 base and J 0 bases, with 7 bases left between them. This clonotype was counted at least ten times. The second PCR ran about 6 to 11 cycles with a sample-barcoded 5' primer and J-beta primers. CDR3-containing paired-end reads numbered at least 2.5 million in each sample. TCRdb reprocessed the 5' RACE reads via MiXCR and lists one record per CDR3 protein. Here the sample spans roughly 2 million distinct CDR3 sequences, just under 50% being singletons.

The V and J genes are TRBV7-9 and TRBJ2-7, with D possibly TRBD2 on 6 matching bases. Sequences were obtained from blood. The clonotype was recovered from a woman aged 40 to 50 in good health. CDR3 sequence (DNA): TGTGCCAGCAGCTTAGGGGGGGTCTCCTACGAGCAGTACTTC. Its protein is CASSLGGVSYEQYF.